This TCR beta chain was recorded in a study of naive and memory T cell subsets. The SP2 primer and nested alpha and beta constant region primers amplified ligated cDNA in four rounds. Alpha and beta constant region primers primed reverse transcription for blood and skin samples. Each CDR3 protein is one row after TCRdb ran MiXCR on the 5' RACE reads. Counted here are about 48,000 distinct CDR3 sequences, approximately 4.8% occurring once; the ten biggest clones make up about 0.8%. J lost 4 bases, V lost 8 bases, and 7 bases had no gene match. Germline loops: CDR1 MNHEY, CDR2 SMNVEV (reference sequence). The length of the CDR3 is 13 residues. This clonotype has a count of ten or more. A UMI-containing oligonucleotide was joined by 3' ligation to the TCR cDNA template. Input was roughly 1 to 1000 ng of DNase-treated total RNA without cell sorting.

The sequence was obtained from a female donor in good health. The chain links TRBV27 to TRBJ1-2; 7 bases map to TRBD1. CDR3 residues: CASGMTGIYGYTF. As DNA, the CDR3 is TGTGCCAGCGGAATGACAGGGATCTATGGCTACACCTTC.